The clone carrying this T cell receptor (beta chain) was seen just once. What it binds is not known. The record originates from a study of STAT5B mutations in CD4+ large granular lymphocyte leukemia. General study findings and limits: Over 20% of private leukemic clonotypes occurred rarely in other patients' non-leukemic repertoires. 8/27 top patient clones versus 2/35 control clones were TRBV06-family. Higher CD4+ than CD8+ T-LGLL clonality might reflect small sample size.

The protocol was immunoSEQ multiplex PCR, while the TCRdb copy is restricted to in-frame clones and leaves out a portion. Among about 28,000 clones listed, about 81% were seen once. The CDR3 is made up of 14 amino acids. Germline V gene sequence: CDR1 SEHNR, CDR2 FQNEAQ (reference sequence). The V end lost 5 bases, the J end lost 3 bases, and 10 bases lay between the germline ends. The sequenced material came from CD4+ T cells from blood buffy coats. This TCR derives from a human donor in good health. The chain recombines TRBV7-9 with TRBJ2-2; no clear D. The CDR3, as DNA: TGTGCCAGCAGCCTCGAAATAGACACCGGGGAGCTGTTTTTT. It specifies CASSLEIDTGELFF.